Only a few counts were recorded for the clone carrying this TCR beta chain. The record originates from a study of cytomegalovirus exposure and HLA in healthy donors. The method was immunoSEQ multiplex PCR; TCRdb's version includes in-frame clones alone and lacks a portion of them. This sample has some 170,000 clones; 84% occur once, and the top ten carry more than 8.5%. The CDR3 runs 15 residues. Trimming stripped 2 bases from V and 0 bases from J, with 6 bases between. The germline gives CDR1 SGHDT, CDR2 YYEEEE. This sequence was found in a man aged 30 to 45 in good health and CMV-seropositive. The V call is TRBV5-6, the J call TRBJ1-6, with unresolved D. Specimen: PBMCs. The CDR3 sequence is CASSFVSSYNSPLHF. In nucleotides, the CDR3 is TGTGCCAGCAGCTTCGTGAGCTCCTATAATTCACCCCTCCACTTT. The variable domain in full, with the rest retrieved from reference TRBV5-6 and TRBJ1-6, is DAGVTQSPTHLIKTRGQQVTLRCSPKSGHDTVSWYQQALGQGPQFIFQYYEEEERQRGNFPDRFSGHQFPNYSSELNVNALLLGDSALYLCASSFVSSYNSPLHFGNGTRLTVT.